The rows below give T cell receptor beta chains drawn from one sample of a study of shared clonotypes between healthy human individuals. The assay was immunoSEQ multiplex PCR, and TCRdb's table has in-frame clones only and misses some. This sample has approximately 100,000 clones; 67% occur once, and the top ten carry around 26%. The sample comprised memory CD8+ T cells sorted from blood. All receptors derive from a woman aged 25 to 39 in good health. Both conserved end residues are trimmed from each CDR3. The D gene is left open where the match is weak.

j_gene: TRBJ2-6; len: 13; v_gene: TRBV18; d_gene: NA; CDR3aa: ASSTGRAGANVLT
j_gene: TRBJ2-5; len: 12; v_gene: TRBV29-1; d_gene: NA; CDR3aa: SVLSLAGTWTQY
j_gene: NA; len: 12; v_gene: TRBV6-5; d_gene: NA; CDR3aa: ASSFDSESYEQY
j_gene: TRBJ1-1; len: 11; v_gene: TRBV11-2; d_gene: NA; CDR3aa: ASSLVENTEAF
j_gene: TRBJ2-1; len: 13; v_gene: TRBV27; d_gene: NA; CDR3aa: ASRTPGTPDNEQF
j_gene: TRBJ2-7; len: 18; v_gene: TRBV28; d_gene: TRBD2; CDR3aa: ASSLTRDRVAGAISYEQY
j_gene: TRBJ2-7; len: 10; v_gene: TRBV6-1; d_gene: TRBD1; CDR3aa: ASRQGFNEQY
j_gene: TRBJ2-3; len: 13; v_gene: TRBV7-3; d_gene: TRBD2; CDR3aa: ASSLSGGSSDTQY
j_gene: TRBJ2-2; len: 16; v_gene: TRBV9; d_gene: TRBD2; CDR3aa: ASSVGLAGASGTGELF
j_gene: TRBJ2-5; len: 13; v_gene: TRBV5-4; d_gene: TRBD2; CDR3aa: ASRSGLAGDETQY
j_gene: TRBJ2-7; len: 18; v_gene: TRBV27; d_gene: TRBD2; CDR3aa: ASSSYPGLAGAVKPYEQY
j_gene: TRBJ2-3; len: 12; v_gene: TRBV5-6; d_gene: NA; CDR3aa: ASRTGLDTDTQY
j_gene: TRBJ2-7; len: 12; v_gene: TRBV6-1; d_gene: NA; CDR3aa: ASNPTGSAYEQY
j_gene: TRBJ2-7; len: 11; v_gene: TRBV5-1; d_gene: NA; CDR3aa: ASSLDGHYEQY
j_gene: TRBJ2-5; len: 13; v_gene: TRBV10-3; d_gene: TRBD1; CDR3aa: AISSSTGWEETQY
j_gene: TRBJ2-7; len: 14; v_gene: TRBV28; d_gene: NA; CDR3aa: ASNGRLGRSEGEQY
j_gene: TRBJ2-3; len: 9; v_gene: TRBV6-5; d_gene: NA; CDR3aa: ASSTQDTQY
j_gene: TRBJ2-2; len: 13; v_gene: TRBV27; d_gene: TRBD2; CDR3aa: ASTLGLAGVGELF
j_gene: TRBJ2-3; len: 12; v_gene: TRBV19; d_gene: NA; CDR3aa: ASTGDPRTDTQY
j_gene: TRBJ2-2; len: 15; v_gene: TRBV15; d_gene: TRBD2; CDR3aa: ATSRDSRLAGTGELF
j_gene: NA; len: 14; v_gene: TRBV28; d_gene: NA; CDR3aa: ASSLYRGGVSYEQY
j_gene: TRBJ2-3; len: 12; v_gene: TRBV6-5; d_gene: TRBD2; CDR3aa: ASRERGGADTQY
j_gene: TRBJ2-3; len: 13; v_gene: TRBV19; d_gene: NA; CDR3aa: ASSIGGPSTDTQY
j_gene: TRBJ1-4; len: 13; v_gene: TRBV2; d_gene: NA; CDR3aa: ASSHHRVVYEKLF
j_gene: TRBJ2-4; len: 15; v_gene: TRBV5-1; d_gene: TRBD2; CDR3aa: ASSSGLAGRYKNIQY
j_gene: TRBJ2-7; len: 12; v_gene: TRBV29-1; d_gene: NA; CDR3aa: SVEGGRSSYEQY
j_gene: TRBJ2-1; len: 12; v_gene: TRBV30; d_gene: NA; CDR3aa: AWSPRPEANEQF
j_gene: TRBJ1-1; len: 11; v_gene: TRBV27; d_gene: NA; CDR3aa: ASSAGISTEAF
j_gene: TRBJ1-3; len: 14; v_gene: TRBV28; d_gene: NA; CDR3aa: ASSWTLTGTGNTIY
j_gene: TRBJ1-5; len: 13; v_gene: TRBV2; d_gene: NA; CDR3aa: ASSESGRVGQPQH
j_gene: TRBJ1-2; len: 13; v_gene: TRBV27; d_gene: TRBD1; CDR3aa: ASTKDRANNYGYT
j_gene: TRBJ1-4; len: 12; v_gene: TRBV6-6; d_gene: NA; CDR3aa: ASRSEGMDEKLF
j_gene: TRBJ2-7; len: 13; v_gene: TRBV9; d_gene: NA; CDR3aa: ASSFGTDVTYEQY
j_gene: TRBJ2-3; len: 15; v_gene: TRBV7-3; d_gene: TRBD2; CDR3aa: ASSPVGVAGVADTQY
j_gene: TRBJ1-1; len: 10; v_gene: TRBV5-6; d_gene: NA; CDR3aa: ASSLAISEAF
j_gene: TRBJ1-2; len: 13; v_gene: TRBV13; d_gene: NA; CDR3aa: ASSMTPGDDYGYT
j_gene: TRBJ2-5; len: 13; v_gene: TRBV27; d_gene: NA; CDR3aa: ASSRRGGGQETQY
j_gene: TRBJ2-7; len: 11; v_gene: TRBV21-1; d_gene: NA; CDR3aa: ASSKARVYEQY
j_gene: TRBJ2-1; len: 13; v_gene: TRBV2; d_gene: TRBD2; CDR3aa: APHPLAGEIYEQF
j_gene: TRBJ2-7; len: 11; v_gene: TRBV19; d_gene: NA; CDR3aa: ASSIERGYEQY
j_gene: TRBJ2-1; len: 13; v_gene: TRBV19; d_gene: TRBD2; CDR3aa: ASGGLAGAPNEQF
j_gene: TRBJ1-6; len: 13; v_gene: TRBV2; d_gene: NA; CDR3aa: ASSEGDRLVSPLH
j_gene: TRBJ1-5; len: 17; v_gene: TRBV1; d_gene: NA; CDR3aa: TSSQDGGSGAARDQPQH
j_gene: TRBJ1-1; len: 13; v_gene: TRBV5-6; d_gene: NA; CDR3aa: ASSWTGRVNTEAF
j_gene: TRBJ2-7; len: 9; v_gene: TRBV20-1; d_gene: NA; CDR3aa: SAGQLYEQY
j_gene: NA; len: 12; v_gene: TRBV13; d_gene: NA; CDR3aa: ASSLSSASYEQY
j_gene: TRBJ2-7; len: 13; v_gene: TRBV25-1; d_gene: TRBD2; CDR3aa: ASSGLAGEVHEQY
j_gene: TRBJ2-6; len: 14; v_gene: TRBV2; d_gene: TRBD1; CDR3aa: AKEGTDSRGANVLT
j_gene: TRBJ2-1; len: 10; v_gene: TRBV11-2; d_gene: NA; CDR3aa: ASSKTSLEQF
j_gene: TRBJ1-1; len: 11; v_gene: TRBV7-9; d_gene: NA; CDR3aa: AIDVTVNTEAF
j_gene: TRBJ2-1; len: 14; v_gene: TRBV6-5; d_gene: TRBD2; CDR3aa: ASSYLAGGPGNEQF
j_gene: TRBJ1-1; len: 12; v_gene: TRBV6-1; d_gene: NA; CDR3aa: ASSEGRGGTEAF
j_gene: TRBJ1-1; len: 16; v_gene: TRBV2; d_gene: NA; CDR3aa: ASREAGASRRRYSEAF
j_gene: TRBJ1-2; len: 13; v_gene: TRBV18; d_gene: NA; CDR3aa: ASSGAPAGIYGYT
j_gene: TRBJ1-5; len: 11; v_gene: TRBV7-8; d_gene: NA; CDR3aa: ASSLQRDQPQH
j_gene: TRBJ2-7; len: 14; v_gene: TRBV6-5; d_gene: TRBD2; CDR3aa: ASSYQLETVRGEQY
j_gene: TRBJ2-1; len: 11; v_gene: TRBV28; d_gene: NA; CDR3aa: ASSRSYYNEQF